This T cell receptor beta chain was observed in a study of T cell responses to AZD1222 COVID-19 vaccine. Germline CDR1 reads MGHRA; CDR2 reads YSYEKL. The V gene lost 3 bases and the J gene lost 1 base, with 12 bases spanning the gap. This CDR3 contains 15 residues. As concerns this clone: Its specificity is unknown.

General observations from the study: Close to half of all spike-specific TCRs reportedly target regions of the variants that are unmutated.

Profiled with immunoSEQ multiplex PCR; TCRdb holds only in-frame clones, not every one. The data contain about 110,000 clones, roughly 88% of them singletons. The chain employs TRBV4-1 and TRBJ1-1, with a possible D match to TRBD1 (6 bases). This receptor was obtained from an adult who received the AZD1222 COVID-19 vaccine. This specimen consisted of peripheral blood, obtained 28 days after the second AZD1222 dose. As DNA, the CDR3 is TGCGCCAGCAGCCAGACGAGGGACAAGAACACTGAAGCTTTCTTT. Translated: CASSQTRDKNTEAFF.